One and the same sample provided the 3 T cell receptor beta chains below, sequenced in a study of blood T cell repertoires in COVID-19. The method was immunoSEQ multiplex PCR; TCRdb's version includes in-frame clones alone and lacks a portion of them. The table lists about 50,000 clones, 86% of them singletons. Sequences were obtained from peripheral blood. The receptor source for this set is a woman older than 75 with COVID-19, enrolled during active disease.

This chain links TRBV2 with TRBJ2-3; TRBD2 is a possible D gene (6 bases). The CDR3 is made up of 16 amino acids. CDR1 is SNHLY, CDR2 FYNNEI, per germline. V shed 4 bases and J shed 0 bases, with 14 bases lying between them. The CDR3 here is CASSGGNSGSTDTQYF. The DNA for the CDR3 is TGTGCCAGCAGTGGAGGAAATAGCGGAAGCACAGATACGCAGTATTTT.

There are a few counts of this clone. The chain is built from TRBV11-2 and TRBJ2-1; 11 bases map to TRBD2. The V gene end was trimmed by 6 bases and the J gene end by 5 bases; junction bases not matched to a gene: 6. The CDR3 covers 15 residues. Germline CDR1 is SGHAT and CDR2 is FQNNGV. In nucleotides, the CDR3 is TGTGCCAGCAGTATCGTGACTAGCGGGAACAATGAGCAGTTCTTC. Its protein product is CASSIVTSGNNEQFF. Full variable domain (remainder filled in from reference TRBV11-2 and TRBJ2-1): EAGVAQSPRYKIIEKRQSVAFWCNPISGHATLYWYQQILGQGPKLLIQFQNNGVVDDSQLPKDRFSAERLKGVDSTLKIQPAKLEDSAVYLCASSIVTSGNNEQFFGPGTRLTVL.

This chain connects TRBV5-1 to TRBJ2-1, with TRBD1 identical over 7 bases. In germline, CDR1 is SGHRS, CDR2 YFSETQ. V gave up 2 bases and J gave up 8 bases; unmatched junction bases: 7. The CDR3 runs 14 residues. The CDR3 is CASSLSGGWDEQFF. For the CDR3, the DNA is TGCGCCAGCAGCTTATCAGGGGGTTGGGATGAGCAGTTCTTC. Variable domain in full (rest from reference TRBV5-1 and TRBJ2-1): KAGVTQTPRYLIKTRGQQVTLSCSPISGHRSVSWYQQTPGQGLQFLFEYFSETQRNKGNFPGRFSGRQFSNSRSEMNVSTLELGDSALYLCASSLSGGWDEQFFGPGTRLTVL.